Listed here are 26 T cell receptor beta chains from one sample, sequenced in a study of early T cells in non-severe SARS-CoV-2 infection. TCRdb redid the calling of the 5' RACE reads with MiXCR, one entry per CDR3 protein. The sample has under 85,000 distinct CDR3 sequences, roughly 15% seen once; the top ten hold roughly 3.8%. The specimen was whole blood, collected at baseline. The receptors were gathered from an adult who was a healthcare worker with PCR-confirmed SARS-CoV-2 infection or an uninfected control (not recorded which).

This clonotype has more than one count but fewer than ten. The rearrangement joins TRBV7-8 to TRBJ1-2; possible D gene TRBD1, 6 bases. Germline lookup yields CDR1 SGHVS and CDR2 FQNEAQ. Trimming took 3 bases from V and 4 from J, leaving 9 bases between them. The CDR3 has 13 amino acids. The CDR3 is CASSFAGAYGYTF. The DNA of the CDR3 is TGTGCCAGCAGCTTCGCGGGGGCCTATGGCTACACCTTC. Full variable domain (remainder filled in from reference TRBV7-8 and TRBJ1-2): GAGVSQSPRYKVAKRGQDVALRCDPISGHVSLFWYQQALGQGPEFLTYFQNEAQLDKSGLPSDRFFAERPEGSVSTLKIQRTQQEDSAVYLCASSFAGAYGYTFGSGTRLTVV.

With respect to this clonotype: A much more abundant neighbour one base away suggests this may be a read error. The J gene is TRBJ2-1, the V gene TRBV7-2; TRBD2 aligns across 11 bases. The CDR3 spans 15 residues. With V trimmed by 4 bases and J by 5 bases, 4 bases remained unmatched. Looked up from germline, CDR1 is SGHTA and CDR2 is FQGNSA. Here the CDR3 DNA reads TGTGCCAGCAGCTGGACTAGCGGGTTAGACAATGAGCAGTTCTTC. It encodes CASSWTSGLDNEQFF. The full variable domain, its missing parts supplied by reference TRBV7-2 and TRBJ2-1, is GAGVSQSPSNKVTEKGKDVELRCDPISGHTALYWYRQSLGQGLEFLIYFQGNSAPDKSGLPSDRFSAERTGGSVSTLTIQRTQQEDSAVYLCASSWTSGLDNEQFFGPGTRLTVL.

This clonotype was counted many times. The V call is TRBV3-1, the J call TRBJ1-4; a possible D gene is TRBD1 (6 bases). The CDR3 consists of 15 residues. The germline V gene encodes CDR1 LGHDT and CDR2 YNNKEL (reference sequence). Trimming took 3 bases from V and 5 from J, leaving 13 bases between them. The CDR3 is CASSQATGRNEKLFF. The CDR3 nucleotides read TGTGCCAGCAGCCAGGCCACAGGGAGGAATGAAAAACTGTTTTTT.

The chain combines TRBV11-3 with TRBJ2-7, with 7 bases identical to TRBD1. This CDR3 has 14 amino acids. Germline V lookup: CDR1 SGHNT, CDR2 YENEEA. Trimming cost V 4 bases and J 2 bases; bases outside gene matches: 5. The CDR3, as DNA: TGTGCCAGCAGCTCACAGGGGACCGCCTACGAGCAGTACTTC. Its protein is CASSSQGTAYEQYF.

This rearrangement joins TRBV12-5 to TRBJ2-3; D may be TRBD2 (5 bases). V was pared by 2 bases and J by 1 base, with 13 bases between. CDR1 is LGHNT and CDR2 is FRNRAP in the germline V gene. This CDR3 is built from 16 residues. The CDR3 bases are TGTGCTAGTGGTTTGACGGTAGGGAGCCGCACAGATACGCAGTATTTT. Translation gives CASGLTVGSRTDTQYF.

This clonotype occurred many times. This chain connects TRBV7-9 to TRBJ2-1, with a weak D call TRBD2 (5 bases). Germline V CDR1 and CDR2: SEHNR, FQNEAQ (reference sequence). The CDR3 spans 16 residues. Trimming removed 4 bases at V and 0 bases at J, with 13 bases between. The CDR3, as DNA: TGTGCCAGCAGCTATCGTATGGGGAGCTCCTACAATGAGCAGTTCTTC. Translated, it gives CASSYRMGSSYNEQFF.

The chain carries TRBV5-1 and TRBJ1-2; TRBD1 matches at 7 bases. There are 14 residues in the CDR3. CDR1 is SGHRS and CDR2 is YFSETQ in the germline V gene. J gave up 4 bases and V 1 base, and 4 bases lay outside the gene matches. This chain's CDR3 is CASSLSAGGYGYTF. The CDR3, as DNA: TGCGCCAGCAGCTTGTCGGCAGGGGGCTATGGCTACACCTTC. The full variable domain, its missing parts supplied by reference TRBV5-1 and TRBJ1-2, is KAGVTQTPRYLIKTRGQQVTLSCSPISGHRSVSWYQQTPGQGLQFLFEYFSETQRNKGNFPGRFSGRQFSNSRSEMNVSTLELGDSALYLCASSLSAGGYGYTFGSGTRLTVV.

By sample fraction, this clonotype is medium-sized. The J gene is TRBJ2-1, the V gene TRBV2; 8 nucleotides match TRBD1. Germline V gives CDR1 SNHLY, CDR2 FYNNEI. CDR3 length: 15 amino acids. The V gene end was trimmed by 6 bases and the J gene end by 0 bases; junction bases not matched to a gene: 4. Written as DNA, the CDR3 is TGTGCCAGCAGCCCAGGACAGGGCTCCTACAATGAGCAGTTCTTC. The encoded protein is CASSPGQGSYNEQFF. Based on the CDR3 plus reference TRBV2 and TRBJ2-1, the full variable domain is EPEVTQTPSHQVTQMGQEVILRCVPISNHLYFYWYRQILGQKVEFLVSFYNNEISEKSEIFDDQFSVERPDGSNFTLKIRSTKLEDSAMYFCASSPGQGSYNEQFFGPGTRLTVL.

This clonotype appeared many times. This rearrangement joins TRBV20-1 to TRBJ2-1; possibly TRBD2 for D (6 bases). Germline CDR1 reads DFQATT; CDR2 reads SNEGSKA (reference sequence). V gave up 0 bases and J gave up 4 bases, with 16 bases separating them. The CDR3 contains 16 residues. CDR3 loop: CSAREGAGSRYNEQFF. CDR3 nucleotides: TGCAGTGCTAGAGAGGGTGCGGGATCACGGTACAATGAGCAGTTCTTC.

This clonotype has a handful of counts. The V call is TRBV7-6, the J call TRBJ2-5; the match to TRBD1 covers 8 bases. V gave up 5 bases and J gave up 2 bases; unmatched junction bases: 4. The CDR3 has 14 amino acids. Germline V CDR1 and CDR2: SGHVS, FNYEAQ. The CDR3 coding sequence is TGTGCCAGCAGCGGAAACAGGGGGCAAGAGACCCAGTACTTC. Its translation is CASSGNRGQETQYF. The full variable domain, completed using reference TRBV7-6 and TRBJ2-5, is GAGVSQSPRYKVTKRGQDVALRCDPISGHVSLYWYRQALGQGPEFLTYFNYEAQQDKSGLPNDRFSAERPEGSISTLTIQRTEQRDSAMYRCASSGNRGQETQYFGPGTRLLVL.

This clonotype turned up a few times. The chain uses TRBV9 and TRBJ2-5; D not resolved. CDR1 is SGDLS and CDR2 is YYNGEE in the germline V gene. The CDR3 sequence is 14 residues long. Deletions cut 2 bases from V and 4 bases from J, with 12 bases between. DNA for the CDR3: TGTGCCAGCAGCGTTGGGGATTCTGGAGAGACCCAGTACTTC. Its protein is CASSVGDSGETQYF.

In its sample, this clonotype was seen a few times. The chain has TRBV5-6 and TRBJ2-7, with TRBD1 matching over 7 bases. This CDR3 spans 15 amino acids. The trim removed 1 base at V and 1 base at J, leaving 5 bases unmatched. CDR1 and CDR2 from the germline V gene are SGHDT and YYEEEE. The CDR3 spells CASSLIQGVSYEQYF. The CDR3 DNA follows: TGTGCCAGCAGCTTGATCCAGGGGGTGTCCTACGAGCAGTACTTC.

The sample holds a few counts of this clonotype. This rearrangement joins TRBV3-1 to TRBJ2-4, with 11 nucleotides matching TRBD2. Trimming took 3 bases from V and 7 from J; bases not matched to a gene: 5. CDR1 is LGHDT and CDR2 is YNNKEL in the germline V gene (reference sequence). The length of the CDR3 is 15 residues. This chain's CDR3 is CASSHLAGGPNIQYF. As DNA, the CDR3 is TGTGCCAGCAGCCACTTAGCGGGAGGGCCGAACATTCAGTACTTC.

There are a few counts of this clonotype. The CDR3 coding sequence is TGTGCCAGCGTAGCGGGAGGCTCTCCCTACGAGCAGTACTTC. It codes for CASVAGGSPYEQYF. The chain has TRBV6-1 and TRBJ2-7, with TRBD2 matching 10 bases. The CDR3 loop spans 14 amino acids. Germline loops: CDR1 MNHNS, CDR2 SASEGT. V lost 8 bases and J lost 2; bases outside the gene matches: 6.

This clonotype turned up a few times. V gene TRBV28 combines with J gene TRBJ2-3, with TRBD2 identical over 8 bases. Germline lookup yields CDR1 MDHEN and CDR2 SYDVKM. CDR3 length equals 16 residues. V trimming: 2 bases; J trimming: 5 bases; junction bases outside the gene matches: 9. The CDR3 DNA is TGTGCCAGCAGTTTAAGAAGCGGGAGTTCGGTAGATACGCAGTATTTT. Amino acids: CASSLRSGSSVDTQYF.

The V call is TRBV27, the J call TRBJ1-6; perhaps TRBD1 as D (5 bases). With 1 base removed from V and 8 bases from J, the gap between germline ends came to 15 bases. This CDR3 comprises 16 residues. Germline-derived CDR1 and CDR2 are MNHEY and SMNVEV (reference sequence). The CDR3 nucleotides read TGTGCCAGCAGTTTATGGGGACTCCAAACTCATTCACCCCTCCACTTT. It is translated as CASSLWGLQTHSPLHF.

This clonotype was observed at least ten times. As DNA, the CDR3 is TGTGCCAGCAGTGGAGGTCAGGCTGGGGAGCAGTACTTC. As protein: CASSGGQAGEQYF. This chain uses TRBV6-1 with TRBJ2-7; D is unclear. Germline CDR1 MNHNS, CDR2 SASEGT. The CDR3 totals 13 residues. V was clipped by 4 bases and J by 7 bases, with 14 bases between them.

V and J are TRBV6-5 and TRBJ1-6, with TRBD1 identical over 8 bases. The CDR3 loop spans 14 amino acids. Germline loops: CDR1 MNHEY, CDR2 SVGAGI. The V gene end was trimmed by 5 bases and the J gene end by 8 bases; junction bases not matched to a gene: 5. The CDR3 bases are TGTGCCAGCAGTGCGACAGGGGCTTATTCACCCCTCCACTTT. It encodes CASSATGAYSPLHF.

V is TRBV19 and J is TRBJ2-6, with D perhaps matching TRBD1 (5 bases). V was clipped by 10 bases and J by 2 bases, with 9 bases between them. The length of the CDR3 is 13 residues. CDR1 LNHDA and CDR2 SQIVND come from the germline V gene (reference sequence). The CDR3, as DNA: TGTGCCACCTCAGGGCCTGGGGCCAACGTCCTGACTTTC. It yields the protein CATSGPGANVLTF.

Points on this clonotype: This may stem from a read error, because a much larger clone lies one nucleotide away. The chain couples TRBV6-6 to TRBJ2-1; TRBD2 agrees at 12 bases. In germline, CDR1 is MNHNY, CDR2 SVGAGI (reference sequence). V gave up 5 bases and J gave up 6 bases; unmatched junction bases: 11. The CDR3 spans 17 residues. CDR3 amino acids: CASSGRLAGAPCNEQFF. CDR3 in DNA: TGTGCCAGCAGTGGGAGACTAGCGGGAGCACCCTGCAATGAGCAGTTCTTC.

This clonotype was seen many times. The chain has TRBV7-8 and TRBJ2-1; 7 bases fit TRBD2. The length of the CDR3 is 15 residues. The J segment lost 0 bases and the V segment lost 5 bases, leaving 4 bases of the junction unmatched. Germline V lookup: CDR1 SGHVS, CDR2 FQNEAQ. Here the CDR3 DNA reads TGTGCCAGCAGCCCCACTAGCGCCTCCTACAATGAGCAGTTCTTC. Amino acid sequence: CASSPTSASYNEQFF.

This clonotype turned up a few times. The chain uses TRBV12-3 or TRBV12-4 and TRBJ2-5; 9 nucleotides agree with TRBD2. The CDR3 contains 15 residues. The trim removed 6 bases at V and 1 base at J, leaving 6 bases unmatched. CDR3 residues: CASRSLTSGQETQYF. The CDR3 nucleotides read TGTGCCAGCAGATCCTTGACTAGCGGCCAAGAGACCCAGTACTTC.

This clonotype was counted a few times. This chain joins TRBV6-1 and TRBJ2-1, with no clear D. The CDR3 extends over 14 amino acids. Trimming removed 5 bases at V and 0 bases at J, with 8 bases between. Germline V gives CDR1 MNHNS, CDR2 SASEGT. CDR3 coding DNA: TGTGCCAGCAGTCCCCGGCGCTCCTACAATGAGCAGTTCTTC. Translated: CASSPRRSYNEQFF.

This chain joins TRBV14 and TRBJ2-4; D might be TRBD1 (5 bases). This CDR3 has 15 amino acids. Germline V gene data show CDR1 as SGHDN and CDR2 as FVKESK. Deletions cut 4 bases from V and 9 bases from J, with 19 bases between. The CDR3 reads CASSPQKGRVGIQYF. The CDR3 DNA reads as TGTGCCAGCAGCCCCCAAAAGGGCAGGGTTGGCATTCAGTACTTC.

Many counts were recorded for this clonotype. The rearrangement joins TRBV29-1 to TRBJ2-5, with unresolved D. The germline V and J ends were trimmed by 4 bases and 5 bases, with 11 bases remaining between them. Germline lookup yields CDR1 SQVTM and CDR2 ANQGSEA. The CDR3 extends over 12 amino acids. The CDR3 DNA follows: TGCAGCGTTGGTGGGGAAACGGAGACCCAGTACTTC. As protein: CSVGGETETQYF.

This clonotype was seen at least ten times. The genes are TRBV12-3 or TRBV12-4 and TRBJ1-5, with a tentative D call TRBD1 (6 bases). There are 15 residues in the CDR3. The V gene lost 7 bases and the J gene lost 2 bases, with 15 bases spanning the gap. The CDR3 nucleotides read TGTGCCAGCACCATCAGGGGAATCGGCAATCAGCCCCAGCATTTT. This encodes CASTIRGIGNQPQHF.